This T cell receptor beta chain was recorded in a study of response to subunit inactivated influenza vaccine. The CDR3 has 16 amino acids. The V gene's germline CDR1 is MDHEN and CDR2 SYDVKM. V dropped 0 bases and J dropped 3 bases, with 13 bases sitting between them. From the RT-PCR reads, TCRdb called clonotypes with MiXCR, one entry per CDR3 protein. The table includes about 800,000 distinct CDR3 sequences, less than 25% detected once. The rearrangement joins TRBV28 to TRBJ2-3; TRBD2 is a possible D gene (6 bases). The starting material was PBMCs from blood, obtained about 5 days after vaccination. The TCR comes from a man aged 45-60 years who received an inactivated influenza vaccine. The CDR3 reads CASSLCSGERTDTQYF. As DNA, the CDR3 is TGTGCCAGCAGTTTATGCTCGGGGGAACGGACAGATACGCAGTATTTT.